Following are 27 T cell receptor beta chains from one sample sequenced in a study of T cell changes during pregnancy in multiple sclerosis (dated by TCRdb to between 2018 and 2021). Library preparation employed the immunoSEQ multiplex PCR assay. As stored in TCRdb, this immuneACCESS dataset retains in-frame rearrangements with V and J assigned. A fraction of the clones does not appear; measured against another copy, unresolved V genes explain less than half of the discrepancy, and the remainder lacks a known reason. This sample lists about 40,000 clones; about 92% were detected once. The ten largest clones capture 10% to 15% of the sample. Material: CD8+ T cells from peripheral blood mononuclear cells, obtained in the first trimester of pregnancy. The receptors here all came from a female donor with multiple sclerosis, enrolled in a pregnancy study.

The V gene is TRBV6-6, the J gene TRBJ2-1, with 10 nucleotides matching TRBD2. Germline trimming cut 2 bases from V and 8 bases from J; bases unmatched to any gene: 6. CDR1 and CDR2 (germline): MNHNY, SVGAGI (reference sequence). The CDR3 length is 15 residues. CDR3 amino acids: CASSYRLAGADEQFF. The CDR3 region has the DNA TGTGCCAGCAGTTACCGGCTAGCGGGGGCCGATGAGCAGTTCTTC.

The chain combines TRBV30 with TRBJ2-7; possibly TRBD2 for D (5 bases). This CDR3 has 12 amino acids. Germline lookup yields CDR1 GTSNPN and CDR2 SVGIG (reference sequence). Deletions cut 2 bases from V and 3 bases from J, with 8 bases between. The CDR3 DNA reads as TGTGCCTGGAGTAGCGGTTACTACGAGCAGTACTTC. Translated: CAWSSGYYEQYF.

The chain has TRBV4-2 and TRBJ2-1; D may be TRBD1 (5 bases). Deletions cut 0 bases from V and 1 base from J, with 13 bases between. The CDR3 totals 17 residues. Germline lookup yields CDR1 LGHNA and CDR2 YNFKEQ. CDR3 sequence reads: CASSQDGADLSYNEQFF. The CDR3 DNA is TGTGCCAGCAGCCAAGATGGGGCAGACCTATCCTACAATGAGCAGTTCTTC.

V is TRBV6-5 and J is TRBJ2-7, with 11 bases identical to TRBD2. The germline V gene encodes CDR1 MNHEY and CDR2 SVGAGI. The CDR3 spans 15 residues. Germline trimming cut 0 bases from V and 2 bases from J; bases unmatched to any gene: 0. The CDR3 loop is CASSYSSGGAYEQYF. The CDR3 DNA follows: TGTGCCAGCAGTTACTCTAGCGGGGGGGCCTACGAGCAGTACTTC.

The gene calls are TRBV10-3 and TRBJ2-3; 7 bases match TRBD1. Germline-derived CDR1 and CDR2 are ENHRY and SYGVKD. The CDR3 loop spans 16 amino acids. Trimming at V came to 3 bases and at J to 4 bases, leaving 10 bases not matched to a gene. CDR3 sequence reads: CAISDPPTGPPDTQYF. CDR3 nucleotides: TGTGCCATCAGTGACCCACCGACAGGGCCCCCAGATACGCAGTATTTT.

For the CDR3, the DNA is TGTGCCAGCAGCGCCGGGACTAGCGGGGAGACCCAGTACTTC. Its protein product is CASSAGTSGETQYF. The rearrangement uses TRBV2 and TRBJ2-5; TRBD2 agrees at 12 bases. Germline V gene sequence: CDR1 SNHLY, CDR2 FYNNEI. Losses at the gene ends were 6 bases for V and 5 bases for J; bases not matched to a gene: 4. This CDR3 spans 14 amino acids.

The chain's CDR3 is CASSGQGDTDTQYF. CDR3 bases: TGTGCCAGCAGTGGACAGGGGGACACAGATACGCAGTATTTT. This chain connects TRBV6-4 to TRBJ2-3; 9 bases agree with TRBD1. Germline values: CDR1 MRHNA, CDR2 SNTAGT. The CDR3 is 14 amino acids. V trimming: 4 bases; J trimming: 2 bases; junction bases outside the gene matches: 1.

The gene calls are TRBV7-3 and TRBJ2-6; tentative D call: TRBD1 (6 bases). CDR3 length: 18 amino acids. V shed 3 bases and J shed 0 bases, with 15 bases lying between them. CDR1 and CDR2 (germline): SGHTA, FQGTGA. The CDR3 DNA follows: TGTGCCAGCAGCTTGGTACAGGGCCCCCTCTCTGGGGCCAACGTCCTGACTTTC. Translated: CASSLVQGPLSGANVLTF. Full variable domain (missing parts from reference TRBV7-3 and TRBJ2-6): GAGVSQTPSNKVTEKGKYVELRCDPISGHTALYWYRQSLGQGPEFLIYFQGTGAADDSGLPNDRFFAVRPEGSVSTLKIQRTERGDSAVYLCASSLVQGPLSGANVLTFGAGSRLTVL.

This chain links TRBV29-1 with TRBJ1-2, with TRBD1 matching 9 bases. V trimming: 0 bases; J trimming: 6 bases; junction bases outside the gene matches: 5. The CDR3 is 14 amino acids. Germline CDR1 reads SQVTM; CDR2 reads ANQGSEA. CDR3 protein: CSVEDQDRGNGYTF. In DNA, the CDR3 is TGCAGCGTTGAAGATCAGGACAGGGGTAATGGCTACACCTTC.

The chain joins TRBV13 to TRBJ2-2; unclear D gene. This CDR3 comprises 16 residues. Looked up from germline, CDR1 is PRHDT and CDR2 is FYEKMQ (reference sequence). V lost 0 bases to trimming and J lost 0 bases, with 8 bases between them. The CDR3 DNA is TGTGCCAGCAGCTTAGGTCAGTTCGCGAACACCGGGGAGCTGTTTTTT. It specifies CASSLGQFANTGELFF.

This chain uses TRBV7-8 with TRBJ2-2; D is possibly TRBD2 (5 bases). The CDR3 is 14 residues long. Germline V gives CDR1 SGHVS, CDR2 FQNEAQ. The V end was cut by 9 bases, the J end by 4 bases, with 15 bases between. This CDR3 is CASYLRVSTGELFF. The CDR3, as DNA: TGTGCCAGTTACCTGCGGGTATCCACCGGGGAGCTGTTTTTT.

The chain uses TRBV5-6 and TRBJ1-1, with unresolved D. V was clipped by 2 bases and J by 4 bases, with 12 bases between them. CDR1 is SGHDT, CDR2 YYEEEE, per germline. The CDR3 sequence is 14 residues long. Here the CDR3 reads CASSFPDQATEAFF. The CDR3 DNA reads TGTGCCAGCAGCTTTCCCGACCAGGCCACTGAAGCTTTCTTT. The full variable domain, completed using reference TRBV5-6 and TRBJ1-1, is DAGVTQSPTHLIKTRGQQVTLRCSPKSGHDTVSWYQQALGQGPQFIFQYYEEEERQRGNFPDRFSGHQFPNYSSELNVNALLLGDSALYLCASSFPDQATEAFFGQGTRLTVV.

The genes are TRBV9 and TRBJ2-3; 16 bases match TRBD2. Germline V gene sequence: CDR1 SGDLS, CDR2 YYNGEE. With V trimmed by 3 bases and J by 7 bases, 11 bases remained unmatched. The length of the CDR3 is 18 residues. CDR3 sequence: CASSASRGTSGGAYTQYF. CDR3 DNA: TGTGCCAGCAGCGCGTCGAGGGGGACTAGCGGGGGGGCGTATACGCAGTATTTT.

The chain links TRBV7-3 to TRBJ1-2, with 7 bases fitting TRBD1. J was trimmed by 8 bases and V by 6 bases; bases with no gene match: 9. Germline V gene lookup returns CDR1 SGHTA and CDR2 FQGTGA. The CDR3 extends over 13 amino acids. The CDR3 loop is CASSHEGALGYTF. The DNA of the CDR3 is TGTGCCAGCAGTCACGAGGGGGCCTTGGGCTACACCTTC.

V and J are TRBV15 and TRBJ2-3; 8 positions match TRBD2. The J segment lost 6 bases and the V segment lost 1 base, leaving 6 bases of the junction unmatched. This CDR3 is 15 amino acids long. Germline CDR1 LNHNV, CDR2 YYDKDF (reference sequence). The CDR3 protein is CATSRAGGGADTQYF. The CDR3 nucleotides are TGTGCCACCAGCAGAGCGGGAGGGGGGGCGGATACGCAGTATTTT.

V gene TRBV2 combines with J gene TRBJ1-2; the D is unclear. The CDR3 runs to 14 residues. CDR1 and CDR2 from the germline V gene are SNHLY and FYNNEI. V was trimmed by 2 bases and J by 3 bases, leaving 10 bases between them. The CDR3 sequence is CASSEMRRYYGYTF. CDR3 sequence (DNA): TGTGCCAGCAGTGAAATGCGTCGGTACTATGGCTACACCTTC.

V gene TRBV2 combines with J gene TRBJ1-3, with 8 nucleotides matching TRBD1. V shed 8 bases, J shed 2 bases, and the junction held 2 bases outside the gene matches. The CDR3 is 13 amino acids. CDR1 is SNHLY and CDR2 is FYNNEI in the germline V gene. CDR3 DNA: TGTGCCAGCCAGGGGGCGGCTGGAAACACCATATATTTT. It specifies CASQGAAGNTIYF.

CDR3 in amino acids: CASSFPNQPQHF. CDR3 nucleotide sequence: TGTGCCAGCAGTTTCCCTAATCAGCCCCAGCATTTT. The chain has TRBV27 and TRBJ1-5; D gene unclear. This CDR3 comprises 12 residues. CDR1 and CDR2 (germline): MNHEY, SMNVEV (reference sequence). V gave up 3 bases and J gave up 4 bases, with 4 bases separating them.

The chain combines TRBV5-1 with TRBJ2-1; the match to TRBD2 covers 8 bases. Germline lookup yields CDR1 SGHRS and CDR2 YFSETQ. V trimming: 4 bases; J trimming: 2 bases; junction bases outside the gene matches: 5. This CDR3 contains 15 residues. CDR3 coding DNA: TGCGCCAGCAGCAAAGTAGCGGGACCCTACAATGAGCAGTTCTTC. Translation gives CASSKVAGPYNEQFF.

This CDR3 reads CASSSTGTLDTGELFF. CDR3 nucleotides: TGTGCCAGCAGTTCGACTGGGACACTAGACACCGGGGAGCTGTTTTTT. The rearrangement links TRBV7-8 to TRBJ2-2, with D perhaps matching TRBD1 (6 bases). The CDR3 length is 16 residues. The germline CDR1 and CDR2 sequences are SGHVS and FQNEAQ. Trimming stripped 6 bases from V and 3 bases from J, with 17 bases between. The full variable domain, in which reference TRBV7-8 and TRBJ2-2 provide the parts outside the CDR3, is GAGVSQSPRYKVAKRGQDVALRCDPISGHVSLFWYQQALGQGPEFLTYFQNEAQLDKSGLPSDRFFAERPEGSVSTLKIQRTQQEDSAVYLCASSSTGTLDTGELFFGEGSRLTVL.

This chain connects TRBV4-1 to TRBJ2-1; D not resolved. Germline V gene sequence: CDR1 MGHRA, CDR2 YSYEKL. The CDR3 is 11 amino acids. Trimming took off 5 bases at V and 9 bases at J, with 8 bases between the two ends. CDR3 sequence (DNA): TGCGCCAGCAGCGCGCTTGGTGAGCAGTTCTTC. Amino acid sequence: CASSALGEQFF.

The V gene is TRBV6-5, the J gene TRBJ1-4; 8 nucleotides align to TRBD1. Germline CDR1 and CDR2: MNHEY and SVGAGI. The CDR3 contains 14 residues. With 6 bases clipped from V and 8 bases from J, the junction kept 8 bases outside the gene matches. CDR3 residues: CASRPGTGPEKLFF. The CDR3 DNA reads as TGTGCCAGCAGGCCCGGGACAGGCCCGGAAAAACTGTTTTTT.

J is TRBJ1-2 and V is TRBV6-4; 9 bases map to TRBD1. J was trimmed by 5 bases and V by 3 bases; bases with no gene match: 10. Germline V gives CDR1 MRHNA, CDR2 SNTAGT. This CDR3 has 16 amino acids. Here the CDR3 DNA reads TGTGCCAGCAGTGAACGGCCGGGACAGGGAGGTTATGGCTACACCTTC. It translates to CASSERPGQGGYGYTF.

This clone came up many times. V usage is TRBV7-8 and J usage is TRBJ1-1, with 7 nucleotides matching TRBD1. CDR1 and CDR2 from the germline V gene are SGHVS and FQNEAQ. There are 15 residues in the CDR3. V shed 1 base and J 7 bases; nucleotides not matched to a gene: 9. CDR3 DNA: TGTGCCAGCAGCTTAGATCCGCCAGGGGGAGGTGAAGCTTTCTTT. Its protein product is CASSLDPPGGGEAFF.

This chain connects TRBV5-6 to TRBJ1-1; TRBD1 matches at 7 bases. J gave up 0 bases and V 4 bases, and 3 bases lay outside the gene matches. Germline V CDR1 and CDR2: SGHDT, YYEEEE. CDR3 length: 14 residues. The CDR3 region has the DNA TGTGCCAGCAGCCGGGGACAGCTGAACACTGAAGCTTTCTTT. It is translated as CASSRGQLNTEAFF. The variable domain in full, with the rest retrieved from reference TRBV5-6 and TRBJ1-1, is DAGVTQSPTHLIKTRGQQVTLRCSPKSGHDTVSWYQQALGQGPQFIFQYYEEEERQRGNFPDRFSGHQFPNYSSELNVNALLLGDSALYLCASSRGQLNTEAFFGQGTRLTVV.

This clone was counted a few times. This sequence joins TRBV27 and TRBJ1-2, with a tentative D call TRBD1 (5 bases). Trimming shortened V by 4 bases and J by 4 bases, and 13 bases separated the two germline ends. Germline values: CDR1 MNHEY, CDR2 SMNVEV (reference sequence). The CDR3 covers 14 residues. CDR3 sequence reads: CASSSDSLVYGYTF. The CDR3 coding sequence is TGTGCCAGCAGTTCCGACAGCTTGGTCTATGGCTACACCTTC.

This clone is medium-sized (0.01 to 0.1%) by share. The gene calls are TRBV7-6 and TRBJ1-4; D is perhaps TRBD1 (5 bases). The CDR3 loop spans 15 amino acids. The germline gives CDR1 SGHVS, CDR2 FNYEAQ. The ends were cut back, 5 bases at V and 6 bases at J, with 16 bases in the middle. The CDR3 sequence is CASSEDGRGDEKLFF. In nucleotides, the CDR3 is TGTGCCAGCAGCGAGGACGGGAGGGGTGATGAAAAACTGTTTTTT.